This paragraph covers one TCR beta chain sequence. Its antigen is unknown. Every TCR beta cDNA library bore unique molecular identifiers. TCRdb re-called the PCR reads with MiXCR, one entry per CDR3 protein. The data show about 460,000 distinct CDR3 sequences, under 55% seen once. This entry comes from a study of post-analysis software for immune sequencing data. General study findings and limits: Same-batch preparations were strongly co-clustered by F measure.

The sequence was collected from a girl under 18 with multiple sclerosis. The specimen was blood.

DNA of the CDR3: TGCAGTGCTAGAGATACCTACGAGCAGTACTTC. Protein: CSARDTYEQYF. This chain links TRBV20-1 with TRBJ2-7; no clear D gene. The length of the CDR3 is 11 residues. V lost 0 bases to trimming and J lost 2 bases, with 2 bases between them. Germline lookup yields CDR1 DFQATT and CDR2 SNEGSKA (reference sequence).